A selection of T cell receptor beta chains follows, all from one sample in a study of T cell responses to AZD1222 COVID-19 vaccine. The repertoire was sequenced with immunoSEQ multiplex PCR; TCRdb's copy has only in-frame clones and lacks some. The data hold about 160,000 clones, with 92% observed a single time. The specimen was peripheral blood, collected on day 0 of MenACWY control vaccination. The receptors originated from an adult in good health. CDR3s include the opening cysteine and the closing phenylalanine or tryptophan. Each record gives: V gene, J gene, D gene, CDR3 DNA, CDR3 protein. A D gene is named only where the DNA matches it firmly.

>TRBV14|TRBJ1-2|TRBD1
TGTGCCAGCAGCCGGGACAGGGGTGCTTTAAGTGGCTACACCTTC
CASSRDRGALSGYTF
>TRBV19|TRBJ2-7|.
TGTGCCAGTAAGATGGGAGGGGGCAGGGACGAGCAGTACTTC
CASKMGGGRDEQYF
>TRBV7-2|TRBJ1-2|.
TGTGCCAGCAGCTCCCTTTTCTCCATCAGTGGCTACACCTTC
CASSSLFSISGYTF
>TRBV15|TRBJ2-3|.
TGTGCCACCAGCAGAGCCGCTGCGGGAGATACGCAGTATTTT
CATSRAAAGDTQYF
>TRBV3-1/TRBV3-2|TRBJ2-7|.
TGTGCCAGCAGCCAAGGCTCGGTCTGGTTTGTGCAGTACTTC
CASSQGSVWFVQYF
>TRBV7-6|TRBJ2-4|.
TGTGCCAGCAGCAAACTACCCGACATAGGGGGGAGAAACATTCAGTACTTC
CASSKLPDIGGRNIQYF
>TRBV7-3|TRBJ2-1|TRBD2
TGTGCCAGCAGCCGTTTGAAGGGGACTAGCGGGTACAACAATGAGCAGTTCTTC
CASSRLKGTSGYNNEQFF
>TRBV4-2|TRBJ1-2|.
TGTGCCAGCAGCCAAGTGAGGGGTGGGGGGTTCTATGGCTACACCTTC
CASSQVRGGGFYGYTF
>TRBV12-3/TRBV12-4|TRBJ1-1|TRBD1
TGTGCCAGCAGAGGACAGGGGGCGAAGAAAGCTTTCTTT
CASRGQGAKKAFF
>TRBV28|TRBJ1-1|.
TGTGCCAGCAGTCACGACCAGACGCCGATGAACACTGAAGCTTTCTTT
CASSHDQTPMNTEAFF